These 6 T cell receptor beta chains were all obtained from the same sample, sequenced in a study of T-cell memory formation after mild COVID-19. TCRdb re-derived calls from the 5' RACE reads in MiXCR, one entry per CDR3 protein. The sample holds 550,000 to 600,000 distinct CDR3 sequences, roughly 21% seen once. Sequencing used PBMCs or a T cell subset sorted from them (not recorded which). The receptor source for this set is an adult woman who had mild COVID-19 (a few samples of this study predate the infection). Cell type and time point are not known.

The rearrangement links TRBV6-6 to TRBJ2-5; the D call may be TRBD1 or TRBD2 (5 bases each). The CDR3 totals 15 residues. The ends were cut back, 1 base at V and 5 bases at J, with 14 bases in the middle. The V gene's germline CDR1 is MNHNY and CDR2 SVGAGI (reference sequence). Written as DNA, the CDR3 is TGTGCCAGCAGTTACTGGGGGAAAGGGTTGGAGACCCAGTACTTC. This sequence encodes CASSYWGKGLETQYF.

The chain couples TRBV10-3 to TRBJ2-7; D possibly corresponds to TRBD2 (7 bases). This CDR3 spans 15 amino acids. The ends were cut back, 7 bases at V and 2 bases at J, with 18 bases in the middle. CDR1 is ENHRY and CDR2 is SYGVKD in the germline V gene. The CDR3 region has the DNA TGTGCCATCACCACTGGAGGGGGGGACGCCTACGAGCAGTACTTC. Protein: CAITTGGGDAYEQYF.

This clonotype was picked up many times. The chain links TRBV5-6 to TRBJ1-2; D might be TRBD1 (5 bases). V dropped 1 base and J dropped 4 bases, with 11 bases sitting between them. CDR1 and CDR2 (germline): SGHDT, YYEEEE. The CDR3 extends over 14 amino acids. The CDR3 region is CASSLSTAIYGYTF. DNA for the CDR3: TGTGCCAGCAGCTTGTCGACAGCGATCTATGGCTACACCTTC.

The chain carries TRBV12-3 or TRBV12-4 and TRBJ2-6; D unclear. V lost 5 bases and J 0 bases, leaving 14 bases between the germline ends. The length of the CDR3 is 17 residues. The CDR3 protein is CASSPSRPFSGANVLTF. The CDR3 DNA is TGTGCCAGCAGTCCCTCGCGACCGTTCTCTGGGGCCAACGTCCTGACTTTC.

This clonotype was detected only a few times. CDR3 DNA: TGCGCCAGCAGCTTGGCCGTTGGCCGGACTTCCAATGAGCAGTTCTTC. This encodes CASSLAVGRTSNEQFF. This chain joins TRBV5-1 and TRBJ2-1, with TRBD2 as a possible D gene (5 bases). Germline V CDR1 and CDR2: SGHRS, YFSETQ. V shed 0 bases and J shed 6 bases, with 16 bases lying between them. The CDR3 is 16 amino acids. Full variable domain (remainder filled in from reference TRBV5-1 and TRBJ2-1): KAGVTQTPRYLIKTRGQQVTLSCSPISGHRSVSWYQQTPGQGLQFLFEYFSETQRNKGNFPGRFSGRQFSNSRSEMNVSTLELGDSALYLCASSLAVGRTSNEQFFGPGTRLTVL.

The CDR3 coding sequence is TGTGCCAGCAGCGTAGACGACTATAGGACAGATACGCAGTATTTT. Translation: CASSVDDYRTDTQYF. The V call is TRBV9, the J call TRBJ2-3, with D perhaps TRBD2 (5 bases). The CDR3 contains 15 residues. V was trimmed by 0 bases and J by 3 bases, leaving 11 bases between them. CDR1 and CDR2 from the germline V gene are SGDLS and YYNGEE. The full variable domain, with the rest looked up from reference TRBV9 and TRBJ2-3, is DSGVTQTPKHLITATGQRVTLRCSPRSGDLSVYWYQQSLDQGLQFLIQYYNGEERAKGNILERFSAQQFPDLHSELNLSSLELGDSALYFCASSVDDYRTDTQYFGPGTRLTVL.